Listed below are T cell receptor beta chains from one sample, sequenced in a study of T cell repertoires in cytomegalovirus infection. TCRdb reanalysed the reads using MiXCR and keeps one entry per CDR3 protein. The sample has around 240,000 distinct CDR3 sequences; 22% are singletons. The sample taken for sequencing was CD8+ T cells from PBMCs. Source of these receptors: a human donor in good health (CMV status not recorded). Some clones in this sample may be carry-over from other donors' samples. Both conserved end residues are part of each CDR3. Fields, in order: CDR3 protein, V gene, J gene.

CDR3aa: CASSQLGEETQYF
v_gene: TRBV3-1
j_gene: TRBJ2-5

CDR3aa: CASSYSILEGSTDTQYF
v_gene: TRBV6-2/TRBV6-3
j_gene: TRBJ2-3

CDR3aa: CASSSIRDRVETQYF
v_gene: TRBV12-3/TRBV12-4
j_gene: TRBJ2-5

CDR3aa: CSVGGTGVSYEQYF
v_gene: TRBV29-1
j_gene: TRBJ2-7

CDR3aa: CASSGGQGWNTEAFF
v_gene: TRBV2
j_gene: TRBJ1-1

CDR3aa: CSARSGDTQYF
v_gene: TRBV20-1
j_gene: TRBJ2-3

CDR3aa: CASSQDRVRSNGYTF
v_gene: TRBV4-2
j_gene: TRBJ1-2

CDR3aa: CASSLGGIDEQYF
v_gene: TRBV6-5
j_gene: TRBJ2-7

CDR3aa: CASSMTRTEAFF
v_gene: TRBV19
j_gene: TRBJ1-1

CDR3aa: CASSSSGQGSGELFF
v_gene: TRBV7-9
j_gene: TRBJ2-2

CDR3aa: CASREPRRGGSSYEQYF
v_gene: TRBV7-9
j_gene: TRBJ2-7

CDR3aa: CASSLAEGGYTDTQYF
v_gene: TRBV5-1
j_gene: TRBJ2-3

CDR3aa: CASSVGQQVRYTGELFF
v_gene: TRBV9
j_gene: TRBJ2-2

CDR3aa: CASSLAVQGPYNEQFF
v_gene: TRBV12-3/TRBV12-4
j_gene: TRBJ2-1

CDR3aa: CASSRTGQSSYEQYF
v_gene: TRBV2
j_gene: TRBJ2-7

CDR3aa: CSAIWEAYNEQFF
v_gene: TRBV20-1
j_gene: TRBJ2-1

CDR3aa: CAIPGQHSYEQYF
v_gene: TRBV2
j_gene: TRBJ2-7

CDR3aa: CASAGADNYGYTF
v_gene: TRBV12-3/TRBV12-4
j_gene: TRBJ1-2